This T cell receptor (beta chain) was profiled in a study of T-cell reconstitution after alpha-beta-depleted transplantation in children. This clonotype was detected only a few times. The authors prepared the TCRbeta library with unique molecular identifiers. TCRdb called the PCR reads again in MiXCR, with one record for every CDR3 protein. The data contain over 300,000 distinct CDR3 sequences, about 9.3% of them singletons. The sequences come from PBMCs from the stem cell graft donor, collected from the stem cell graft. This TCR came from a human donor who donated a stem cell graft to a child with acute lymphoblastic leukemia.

CDR3 region: CASSLDPVKRVEKLFF. As DNA, the CDR3 is TGTGCCAGCAGCTTAGACCCTGTAAAGCGGGTTGAAAAACTGTTTTTT. This rearrangement joins TRBV7-9 to TRBJ1-4; no clear D gene. The CDR3 runs 16 residues. Germline V gene data show CDR1 as SEHNR and CDR2 as FQNEAQ (reference sequence). Trimming pared 1 base from V and 7 bases from J, leaving 16 bases between.